A selection of T cell receptor beta chains follows, all from one sample in a study of T cell responses to AZD1222 COVID-19 vaccine. Sequencing was performed with immunoSEQ multiplex PCR; in TCRdb, only in-frame clones are kept and a portion is missing. The table records approximately 200,000 clones, roughly 90% of them present only once. The specimen comprised peripheral blood, sampled 28 days after the second AZD1222 dose. The source of these receptors is an adult who received the AZD1222 COVID-19 vaccine. Both conserved end residues are trimmed from each CDR3. D genes are given only for firm matches. A row's size may be missing; if present it is once, few, many or a size class.

-	TRBV14	TRBJ2-7	-	ASSQSGYEQY
-	TRBV28	TRBJ2-7	-	ASQPRLYEQY
-	TRBV12-3/TRBV12-4	TRBJ2-3	-	ASSLTVADTQY
-	TRBV28	TRBJ1-2	-	ASVGTPGGYT
-	TRBV11-2	TRBJ2-1	-	ASSLNRLNEQF
-	TRBV4-1	TRBJ2-7	-	ASSQEGGEEQY
-	TRBV18	TRBJ1-2	TRBD1	ASSPGQYSLYGYT
few	TRBV10-1	TRBJ2-7	-	ASSEHRWRHEQY
-	TRBV16	TRBJ1-5	-	ASATDYQPQH
-	TRBV28	TRBJ1-4	-	ASSLGSTTNEKLF
-	TRBV10-3	TRBJ2-3	-	AISEAPQFSIDTQY
-	TRBV24-1	TRBJ1-2	TRBD1	ATSDSSQAGGFGYT
-	TRBV6-2/TRBV6-3	TRBJ2-3	-	ASSYSSPDTQY
-	TRBV7-9	TRBJ2-1	-	ASLRASSYNEQF
-	TRBV6-6	TRBJ2-2	TRBD2	ASSLGLAGGPGELF
few	TRBV2	TRBJ1-6	-	ASSSTRGGRNSPLH
-	TRBV7-9	TRBJ1-5	-	ASSLADKNQPQH
-	TRBV28	TRBJ2-7	TRBD1	ASRPGTGYYEQY
-	TRBV9	TRBJ2-7	TRBD2	ASSAQIAGGPDEQY
-	TRBV6-4	TRBJ1-1	-	ASSKEEGTEAF
-	TRBV7-2	TRBJ2-7	TRBD2	ASSSGPGLVHEQY
-	TRBV5-1	TRBJ2-1	TRBD2	ASSLGGLAPQGRRNEQF
-	TRBV2	TRBJ2-3	TRBD2	ASIGLAGEKWSTDTQY
-	TRBV2	TRBJ1-1	TRBD1	ASRRQGNTEAF
-	TRBV6-5	TRBJ1-3	-	ASSYGGDGNTIY
-	TRBV19	TRBJ1-1	TRBD1	ASSIIETGGAGAF
-	TRBV11-3	TRBJ2-7	-	ASSLTGTNTNEQY
-	TRBV4-2	TRBJ1-1	-	ASSQGSQVAGTEAF
-	TRBV11-3	TRBJ1-6	-	ASSLGAGTTYNSPLH
-	TRBV15	TRBJ1-2	-	ATSRDGRTAVYGYT
-	TRBV12-3/TRBV12-4	TRBJ1-5	-	ASSPWGGQPQH
-	TRBV5-4	TRBJ2-5	-	ASSLGGSETQY
-	TRBV27	TRBJ1-5	-	ASRLTTNQPQH
few	TRBV4-2	TRBJ2-5	TRBD2	ASSQEMGVGLGAGGGETQY
-	TRBV30	TRBJ1-6	-	AWTVDGYSPLH
-	TRBV5-1	TRBJ1-2	-	ASSLGGDGYGYT